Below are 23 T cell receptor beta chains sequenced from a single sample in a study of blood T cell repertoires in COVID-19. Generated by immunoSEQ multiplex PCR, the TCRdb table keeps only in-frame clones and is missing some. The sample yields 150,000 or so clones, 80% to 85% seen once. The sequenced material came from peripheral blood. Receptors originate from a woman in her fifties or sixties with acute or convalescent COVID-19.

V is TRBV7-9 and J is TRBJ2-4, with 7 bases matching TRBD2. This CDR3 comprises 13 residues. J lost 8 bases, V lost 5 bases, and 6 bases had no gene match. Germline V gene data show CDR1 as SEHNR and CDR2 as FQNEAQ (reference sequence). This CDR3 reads CASSATSWDIQYF. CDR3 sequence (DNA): TGTGCCAGCAGCGCGACTAGCTGGGACATTCAGTACTTC.

In nucleotides, the CDR3 is TGTGCCAGCAGCAGCCGGACTAGCGGGAGCTCCTACGAGCAGTACTTC. As protein: CASSSRTSGSSYEQYF. This chain joins TRBV7-2 and TRBJ2-7; 13 positions match TRBD2. CDR3 length: 16 amino acids. CDR1 SGHTA and CDR2 FQGNSA come from the germline V gene. Trimming took 5 bases from V and 0 from J; bases not matched to a gene: 4.

In DNA, the CDR3 is TGTGCCATCAGTGAAATGGGGCCGAACACCGGGGAGCTGTTTTTT. Protein: CAISEMGPNTGELFF. V usage is TRBV10-3 and J usage is TRBJ2-2; D is perhaps TRBD1 (5 bases). This CDR3 region has 15 residues. The germline V gene has CDR1 ENHRY and CDR2 SYGVKD. The V end was cut by 3 bases, the J end by 0 bases, with 8 bases between.

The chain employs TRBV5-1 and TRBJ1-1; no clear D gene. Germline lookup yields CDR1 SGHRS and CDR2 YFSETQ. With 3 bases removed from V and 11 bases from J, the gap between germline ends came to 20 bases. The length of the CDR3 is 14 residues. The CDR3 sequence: CASSSASPRDFAFF. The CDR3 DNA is TGCGCCAGCAGCTCTGCATCCCCGAGGGATTTTGCTTTCTTT. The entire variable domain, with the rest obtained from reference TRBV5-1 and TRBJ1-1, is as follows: KAGVTQTPRYLIKTRGQQVTLSCSPISGHRSVSWYQQTPGQGLQFLFEYFSETQRNKGNFPGRFSGRQFSNSRSEMNVSTLELGDSALYLCASSSASPRDFAFFGQGTRLTVV.

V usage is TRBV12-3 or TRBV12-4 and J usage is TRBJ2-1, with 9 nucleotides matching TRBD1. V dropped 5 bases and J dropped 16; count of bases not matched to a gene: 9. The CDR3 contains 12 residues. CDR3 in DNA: TGTGCCAGCAGTCCGGGACAGGGCCAGCCCTTCTTC. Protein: CASSPGQGQPFF.

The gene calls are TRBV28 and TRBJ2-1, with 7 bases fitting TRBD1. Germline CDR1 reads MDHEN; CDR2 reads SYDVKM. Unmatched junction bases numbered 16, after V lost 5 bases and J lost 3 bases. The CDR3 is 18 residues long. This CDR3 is CASSLYGIRDSDYNEQFF. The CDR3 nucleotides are TGTGCCAGCAGTCTTTACGGAATCCGGGACAGCGACTACAATGAGCAGTTCTTC.

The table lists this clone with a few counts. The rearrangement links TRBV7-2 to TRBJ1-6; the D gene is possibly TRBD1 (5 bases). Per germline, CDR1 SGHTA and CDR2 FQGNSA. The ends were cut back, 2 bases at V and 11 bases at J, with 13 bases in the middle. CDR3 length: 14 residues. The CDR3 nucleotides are TGTGCCAGCAGCTTACGGGGGGAAGGGACACCCCTCCACTTT. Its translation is CASSLRGEGTPLHF.

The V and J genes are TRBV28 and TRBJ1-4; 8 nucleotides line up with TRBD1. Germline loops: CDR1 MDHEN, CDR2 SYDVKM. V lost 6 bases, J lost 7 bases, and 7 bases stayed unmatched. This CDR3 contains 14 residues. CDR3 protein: CASRGQGGPEKLFF. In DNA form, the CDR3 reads TGTGCCAGCAGAGGACAGGGAGGTCCTGAAAAACTGTTTTTT. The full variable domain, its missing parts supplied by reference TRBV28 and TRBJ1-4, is DVKVTQSSRYLVKRTGEKVFLECVQDMDHENMFWYRQDPGLGLRLIYFSYDVKMKEKGDIPEGYSVSREKKERFSLILESASTNQTSMYLCASRGQGGPEKLFFGSGTQLSVL.

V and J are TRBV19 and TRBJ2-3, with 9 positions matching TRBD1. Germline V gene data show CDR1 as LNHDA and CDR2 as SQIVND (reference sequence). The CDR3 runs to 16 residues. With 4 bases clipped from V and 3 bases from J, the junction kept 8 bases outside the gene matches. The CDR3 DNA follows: TGTGCCAGTAGTACGACAACAGGGGGCGGGACAGATACGCAGTATTTT. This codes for CASSTTTGGGTDTQYF.

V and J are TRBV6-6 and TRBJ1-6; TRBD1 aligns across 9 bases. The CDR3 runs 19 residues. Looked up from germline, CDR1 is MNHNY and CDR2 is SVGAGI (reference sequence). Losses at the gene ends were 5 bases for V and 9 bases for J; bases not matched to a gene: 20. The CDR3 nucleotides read TGTGCCAGCAGTCCATACCCCGGACAGGGGAGGGGGGTAGGTTCACCCCTCCACTTT. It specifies CASSPYPGQGRGVGSPLHF.

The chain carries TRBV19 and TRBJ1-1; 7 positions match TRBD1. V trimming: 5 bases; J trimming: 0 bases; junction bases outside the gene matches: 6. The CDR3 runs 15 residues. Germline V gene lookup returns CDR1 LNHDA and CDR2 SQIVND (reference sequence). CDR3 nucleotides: TGTGCCAGTAGTGTGGGACAGACCCTGAACACTGAAGCTTTCTTT. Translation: CASSVGQTLNTEAFF.

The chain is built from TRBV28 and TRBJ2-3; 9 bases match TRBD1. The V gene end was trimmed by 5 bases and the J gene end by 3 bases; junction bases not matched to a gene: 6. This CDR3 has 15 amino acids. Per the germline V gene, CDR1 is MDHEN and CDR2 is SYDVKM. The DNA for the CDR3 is TGTGCCAGCAGTCCCCACAGGGGGCCGACAGATACGCAGTATTTT. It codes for CASSPHRGPTDTQYF.

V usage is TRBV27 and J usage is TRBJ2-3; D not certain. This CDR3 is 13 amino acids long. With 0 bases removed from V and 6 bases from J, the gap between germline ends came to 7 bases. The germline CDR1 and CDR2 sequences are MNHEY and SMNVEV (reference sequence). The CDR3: CASSLSVGDTQYF. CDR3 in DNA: TGTGCCAGCAGTTTATCGGTCGGGGATACGCAGTATTTT.

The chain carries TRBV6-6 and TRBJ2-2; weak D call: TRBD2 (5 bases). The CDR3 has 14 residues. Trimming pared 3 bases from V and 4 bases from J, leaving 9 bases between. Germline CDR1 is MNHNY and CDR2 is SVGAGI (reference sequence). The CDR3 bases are TGTGCCAGCAGTTATTCGGGGTTCACCGGGGAGCTGTTTTTT. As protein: CASSYSGFTGELFF.

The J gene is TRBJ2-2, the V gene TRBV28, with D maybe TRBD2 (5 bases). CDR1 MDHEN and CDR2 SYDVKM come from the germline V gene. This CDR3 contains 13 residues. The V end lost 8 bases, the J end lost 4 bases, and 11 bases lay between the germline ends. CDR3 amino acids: CASCRAGTGELFF. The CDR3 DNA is TGTGCCAGCTGTCGGGCGGGCACCGGGGAGCTGTTTTTT.

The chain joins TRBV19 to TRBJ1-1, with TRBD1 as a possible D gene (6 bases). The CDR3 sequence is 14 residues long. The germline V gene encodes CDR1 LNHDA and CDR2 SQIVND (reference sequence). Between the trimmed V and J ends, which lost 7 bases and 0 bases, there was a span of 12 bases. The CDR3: CASTYGDMNTEAFF. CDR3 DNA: TGTGCCAGTACCTACGGGGACATGAACACTGAAGCTTTCTTT.

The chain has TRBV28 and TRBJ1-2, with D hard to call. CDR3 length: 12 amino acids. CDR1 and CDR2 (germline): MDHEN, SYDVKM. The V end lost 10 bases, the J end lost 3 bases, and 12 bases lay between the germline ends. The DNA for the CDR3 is TGTGCCACGACTTTACGGGACTATGGCTACACCTTC. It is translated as CATTLRDYGYTF.

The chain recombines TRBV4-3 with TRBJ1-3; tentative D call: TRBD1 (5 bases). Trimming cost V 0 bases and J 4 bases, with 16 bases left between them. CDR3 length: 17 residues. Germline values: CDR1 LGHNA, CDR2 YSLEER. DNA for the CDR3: TGCGCCAGCAGCCAAGAGCTTGGAAGGGGTACCGGAAACACCATATATTTT. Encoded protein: CASSQELGRGTGNTIYF.

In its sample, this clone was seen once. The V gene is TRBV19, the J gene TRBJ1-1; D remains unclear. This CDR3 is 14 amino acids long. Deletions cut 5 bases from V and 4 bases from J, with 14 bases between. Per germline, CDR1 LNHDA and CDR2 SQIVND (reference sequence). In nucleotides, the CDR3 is TGTGCCAGTAGTCAGAGGGTCGGTCGCACTGAAGCTTTCTTT. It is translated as CASSQRVGRTEAFF.

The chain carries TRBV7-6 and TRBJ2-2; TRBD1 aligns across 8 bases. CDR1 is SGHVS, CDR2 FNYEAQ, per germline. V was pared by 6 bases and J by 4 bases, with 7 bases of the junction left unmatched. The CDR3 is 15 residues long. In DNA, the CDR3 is TGTGCCAGCAGTCTCGGGACAGGCTTCACCGGGGAGCTGTTTTTT. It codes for CASSLGTGFTGELFF.

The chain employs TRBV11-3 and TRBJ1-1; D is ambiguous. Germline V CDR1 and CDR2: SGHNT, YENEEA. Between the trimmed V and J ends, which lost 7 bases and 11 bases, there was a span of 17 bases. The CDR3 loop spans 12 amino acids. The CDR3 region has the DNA TGTGCCAGCACCACCTCTTCTCGCCGGGCTTTCTTT. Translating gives CASTTSSRRAFF. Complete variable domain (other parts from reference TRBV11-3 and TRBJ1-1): EAGVVQSPRYKIIEKKQPVAFWCNPISGHNTLYWYLQNLGQGPELLIRYENEEAVDDSQLPKDRFSAERLKGVDSTLKIQPAELGDSAVYLCASTTSSRRAFFGQGTRLTVV.

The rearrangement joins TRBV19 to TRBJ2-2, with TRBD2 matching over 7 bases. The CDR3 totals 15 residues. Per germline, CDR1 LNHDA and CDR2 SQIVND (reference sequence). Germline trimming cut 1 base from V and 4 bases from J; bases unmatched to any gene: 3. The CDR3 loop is CASSIGTRGTGELFF. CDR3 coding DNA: TGTGCCAGTAGTATAGGGACTAGGGGCACCGGGGAGCTGTTTTTT. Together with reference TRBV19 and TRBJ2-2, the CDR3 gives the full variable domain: DGGITQSPKYLFRKEGQNVTLSCEQNLNHDAMYWYRQDPGQGLRLIYYSQIVNDFQKGDIAEGYSVSREKKESFPLTVTSAQKNPTAFYLCASSIGTRGTGELFFGEGSRLTVL.

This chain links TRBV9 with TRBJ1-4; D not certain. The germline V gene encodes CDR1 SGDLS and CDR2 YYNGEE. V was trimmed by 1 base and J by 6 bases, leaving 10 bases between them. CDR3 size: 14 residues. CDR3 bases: TGTGCCAGCAGCGTAACAGTTACGGATGAAAAACTGTTTTTT. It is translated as CASSVTVTDEKLFF.